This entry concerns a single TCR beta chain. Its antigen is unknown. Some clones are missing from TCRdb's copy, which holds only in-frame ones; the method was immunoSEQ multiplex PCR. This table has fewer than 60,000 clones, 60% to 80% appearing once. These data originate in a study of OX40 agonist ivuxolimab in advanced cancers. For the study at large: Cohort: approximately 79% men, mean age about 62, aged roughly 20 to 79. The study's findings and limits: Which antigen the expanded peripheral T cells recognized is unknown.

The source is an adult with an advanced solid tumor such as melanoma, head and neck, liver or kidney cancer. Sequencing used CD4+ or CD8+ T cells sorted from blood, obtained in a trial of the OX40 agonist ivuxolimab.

CDR3 in DNA: TGTGCCAGCAGTCAGGACAGGGGGCGAGAAAAACTGTTTTTT. It translates to CASSQDRGREKLFF. J is TRBJ1-4 and V is TRBV6-5, with 11 positions matching TRBD1. This CDR3 contains 14 residues. Germline assignment: CDR1 MNHEY and CDR2 SVGAGI. The V gene end was trimmed by 5 bases and the J gene end by 8 bases; junction bases not matched to a gene: 4.